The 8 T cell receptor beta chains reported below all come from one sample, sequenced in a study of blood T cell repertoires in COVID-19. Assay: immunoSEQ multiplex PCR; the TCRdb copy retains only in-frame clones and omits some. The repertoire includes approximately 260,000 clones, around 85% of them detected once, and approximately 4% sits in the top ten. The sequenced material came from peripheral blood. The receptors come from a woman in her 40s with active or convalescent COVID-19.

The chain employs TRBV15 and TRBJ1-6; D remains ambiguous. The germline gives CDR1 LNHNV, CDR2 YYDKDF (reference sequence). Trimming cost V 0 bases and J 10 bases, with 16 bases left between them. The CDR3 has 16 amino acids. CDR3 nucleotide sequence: TGTGCCACCAGCAGAGATAATGGCACCTCTAGGTCACCCCTCCACTTT. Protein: CATSRDNGTSRSPLHF.

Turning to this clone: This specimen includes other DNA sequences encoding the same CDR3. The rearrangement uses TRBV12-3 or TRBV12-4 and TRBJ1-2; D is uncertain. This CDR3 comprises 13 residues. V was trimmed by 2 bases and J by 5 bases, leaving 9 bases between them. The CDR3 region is CASSLRGDYGYTF. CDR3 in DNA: TGTGCCAGCAGTTTACGCGGGGATTATGGCTACACCTTC.

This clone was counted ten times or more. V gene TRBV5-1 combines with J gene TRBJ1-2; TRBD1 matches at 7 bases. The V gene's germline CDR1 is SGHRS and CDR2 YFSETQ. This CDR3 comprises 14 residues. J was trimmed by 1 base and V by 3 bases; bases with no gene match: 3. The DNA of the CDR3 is TGCGCCAGCAGCTCGCAGGGGGGTAACTATGGCTACACCTTC. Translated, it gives CASSSQGGNYGYTF.

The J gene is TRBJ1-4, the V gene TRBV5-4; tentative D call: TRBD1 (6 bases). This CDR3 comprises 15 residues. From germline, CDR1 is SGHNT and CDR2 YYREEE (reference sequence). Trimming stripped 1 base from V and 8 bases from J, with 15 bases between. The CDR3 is CASSLSQGRGEKLFF. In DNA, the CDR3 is TGTGCCAGCAGCTTGTCTCAGGGGCGCGGCGAAAAACTGTTTTTT.

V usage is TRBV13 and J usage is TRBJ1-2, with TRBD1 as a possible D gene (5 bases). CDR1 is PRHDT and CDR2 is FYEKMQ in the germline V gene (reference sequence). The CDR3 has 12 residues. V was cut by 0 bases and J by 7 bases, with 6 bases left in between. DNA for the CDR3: TGTGCCAGCAGCTTAGGGGGGCTTGGCTACACCTTC. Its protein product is CASSLGGLGYTF.

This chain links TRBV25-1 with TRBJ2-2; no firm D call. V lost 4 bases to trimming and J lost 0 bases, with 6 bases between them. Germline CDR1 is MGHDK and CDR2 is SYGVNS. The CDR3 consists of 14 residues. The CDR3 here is CASSVDSNTGELFF. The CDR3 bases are TGTGCCAGCAGTGTCGACTCGAACACCGGGGAGCTGTTTTTT.

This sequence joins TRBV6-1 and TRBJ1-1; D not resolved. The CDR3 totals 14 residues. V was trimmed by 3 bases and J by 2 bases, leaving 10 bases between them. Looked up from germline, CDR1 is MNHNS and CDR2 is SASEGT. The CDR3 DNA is TGTGCCAGCAGTGACAGCGAAGGCAACACTGAAGCTTTCTTT. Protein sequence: CASSDSEGNTEAFF.

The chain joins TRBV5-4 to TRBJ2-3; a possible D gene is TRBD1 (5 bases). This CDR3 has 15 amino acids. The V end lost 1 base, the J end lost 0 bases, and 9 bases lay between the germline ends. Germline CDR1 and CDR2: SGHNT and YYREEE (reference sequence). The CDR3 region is CASSLTTASTDTQYF. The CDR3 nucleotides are TGTGCCAGCAGCTTGACGACAGCTAGCACAGATACGCAGTATTTT.